Given below is one T cell receptor beta chain in context. Sequenced by immunoSEQ multiplex PCR; TCRdb stores in-frame clones only, minus some. This table holds roughly 160,000 clones, roughly 86% found once. This specimen comes from a study of blood T cell repertoires in COVID-19. As for the study in general: PBMCs, B-cell-depleted T cells, or T cells provided the cDNA or gDNA that made up the material.

V trimming: 6 bases; J trimming: 3 bases; junction bases outside the gene matches: 9. This CDR3 is 16 amino acids long. Germline V gives CDR1 MNHEY, CDR2 SVGEGT. The source material was peripheral blood. The clonotype was recovered from an older woman who had recovered from COVID-19. V gene TRBV6-2 or TRBV6-3 combines with J gene TRBJ2-7, with TRBD1 identical over 12 bases. The CDR3 bases are TGTGCCAGCAGCCCTGGGGACAGGGGGCTTAACTACGAGCAGTACTTC. Encoded protein: CASSPGDRGLNYEQYF.